This T cell receptor (beta chain) was obtained from a study of lung T cells in sarcoidosis with Löfgren's syndrome. The germline V gene has CDR1 SQVTM and CDR2 ANQGSEA. Trimming at V came to 4 bases and at J to 9 bases, leaving 15 bases not matched to a gene. The CDR3 totals 15 residues. Turning to this clonotype: Its matching antigen is unknown. A much larger clone sits a single nucleotide away, making a read error possible.

Study-level points and caveats: Recognition of an unidentified sarcoidosis antigen was only suggested.

TCRdb itself ran the reads through MiXCR, one entry per CDR3 protein. The sample holds 2,500 to 3,500 distinct CDR3 sequences; roughly a quarter are singletons and the top ten take roughly 13%. This chain connects TRBV29-1 to TRBJ2-1, with TRBD1 matching 7 bases. The specimen sequenced was CD4+ T cells from bronchoalveolar lavage. The clonotype originates from a human donor with sarcoidosis (Löfgren's syndrome or another form), or a control subject (not recorded which). CDR3 region: CSVGRNRGFHTEQFF. The CDR3 bases are TGCAGCGTTGGTAGAAACAGGGGCTTCCACACTGAGCAGTTCTTC.